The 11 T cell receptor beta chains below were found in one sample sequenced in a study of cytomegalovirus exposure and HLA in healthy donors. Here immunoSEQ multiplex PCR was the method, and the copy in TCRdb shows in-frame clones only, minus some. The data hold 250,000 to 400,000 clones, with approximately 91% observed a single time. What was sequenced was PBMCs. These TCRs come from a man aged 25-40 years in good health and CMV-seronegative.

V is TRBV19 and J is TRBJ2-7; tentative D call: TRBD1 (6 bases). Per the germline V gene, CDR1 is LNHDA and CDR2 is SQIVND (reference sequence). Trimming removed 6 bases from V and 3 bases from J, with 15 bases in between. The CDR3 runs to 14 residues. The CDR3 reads CASRSSGAGYEQYF. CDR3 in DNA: TGTGCCAGTAGGTCCTCAGGGGCGGGCTACGAGCAGTACTTC.

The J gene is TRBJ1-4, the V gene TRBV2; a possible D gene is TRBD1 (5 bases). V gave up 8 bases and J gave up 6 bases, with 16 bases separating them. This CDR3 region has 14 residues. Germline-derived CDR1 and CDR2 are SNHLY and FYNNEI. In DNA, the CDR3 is TGTGCCAGCGCGCTTGGGGGGTCTGATGAAAAACTGTTTTTT. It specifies CASALGGSDEKLFF.

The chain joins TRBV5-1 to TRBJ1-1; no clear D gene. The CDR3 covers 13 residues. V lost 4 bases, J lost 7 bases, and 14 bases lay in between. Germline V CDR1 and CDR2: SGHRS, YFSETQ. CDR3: CASSPPAGFEAFF. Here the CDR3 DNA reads TGCGCCAGCAGCCCGCCTGCGGGGTTTGAAGCTTTCTTT.

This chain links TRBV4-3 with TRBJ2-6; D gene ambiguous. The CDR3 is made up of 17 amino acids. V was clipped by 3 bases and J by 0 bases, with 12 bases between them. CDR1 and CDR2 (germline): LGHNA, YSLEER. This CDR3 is CASSQERLTSGANVLTF. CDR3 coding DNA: TGCGCCAGCAGCCAGGAGAGGCTAACCTCTGGGGCCAACGTCCTGACTTTC.

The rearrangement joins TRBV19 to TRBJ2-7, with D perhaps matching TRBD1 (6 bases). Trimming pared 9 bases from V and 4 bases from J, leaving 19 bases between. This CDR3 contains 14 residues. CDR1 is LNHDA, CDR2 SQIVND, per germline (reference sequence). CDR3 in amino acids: CASKPGGGRYEQYF. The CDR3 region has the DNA TGTGCCAGCAAACCTGGGGGCGGGCGGTACGAGCAGTACTTC.

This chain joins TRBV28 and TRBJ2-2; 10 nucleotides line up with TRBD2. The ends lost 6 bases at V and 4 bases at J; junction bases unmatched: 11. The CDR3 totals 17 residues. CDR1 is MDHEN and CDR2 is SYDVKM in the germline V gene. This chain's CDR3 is CASRPVGAGGSTGELFF. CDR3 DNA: TGTGCCAGCAGACCTGTGGGAGCGGGGGGGAGCACCGGGGAGCTGTTTTTT.

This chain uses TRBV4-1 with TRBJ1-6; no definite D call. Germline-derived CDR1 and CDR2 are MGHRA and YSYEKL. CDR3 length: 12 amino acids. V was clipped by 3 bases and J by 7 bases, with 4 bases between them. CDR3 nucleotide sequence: TGCGCCAGCAGCCATATAAATTCACCCCTCCACTTT. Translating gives CASSHINSPLHF.

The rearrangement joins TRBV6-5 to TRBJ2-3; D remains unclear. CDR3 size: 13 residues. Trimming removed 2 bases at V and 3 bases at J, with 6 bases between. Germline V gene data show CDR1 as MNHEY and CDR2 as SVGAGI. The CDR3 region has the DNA TGTGCCAGCAGTTACGAGTCTACAGATACGCAGTATTTT. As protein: CASSYESTDTQYF.

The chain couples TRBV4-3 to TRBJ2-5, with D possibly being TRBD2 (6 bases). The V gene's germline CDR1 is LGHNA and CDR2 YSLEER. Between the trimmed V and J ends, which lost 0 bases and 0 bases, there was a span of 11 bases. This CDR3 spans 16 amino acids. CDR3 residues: CASSQDSGRHQETQYF. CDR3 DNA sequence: TGCGCCAGCAGCCAAGATAGCGGCCGACACCAAGAGACCCAGTACTTC.

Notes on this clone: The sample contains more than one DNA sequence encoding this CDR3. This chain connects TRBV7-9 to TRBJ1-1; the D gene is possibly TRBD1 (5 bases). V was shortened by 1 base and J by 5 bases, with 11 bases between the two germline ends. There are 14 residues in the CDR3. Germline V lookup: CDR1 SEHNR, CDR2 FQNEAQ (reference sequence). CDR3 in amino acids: CASSLGGAGTEAFF. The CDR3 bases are TGTGCCAGCAGCTTAGGGGGCGCGGGAACTGAAGCTTTCTTT.

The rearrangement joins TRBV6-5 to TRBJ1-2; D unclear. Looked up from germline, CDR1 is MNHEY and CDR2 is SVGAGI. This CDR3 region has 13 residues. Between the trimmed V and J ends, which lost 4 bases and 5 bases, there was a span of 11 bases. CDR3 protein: CASSLRGKYGYTF. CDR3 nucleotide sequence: TGTGCCAGCAGTTTACGAGGGAAATATGGCTACACCTTC.